A selection of T cell receptor beta chains follows, all from one sample in a study of cytotoxic CD8 clonotypes in ibrutinib-treated CLL. Produced via immunoSEQ multiplex PCR; TCRdb's table is partial and in-frame only. Counted here are roughly 51,000 clones, roughly 53% occurring once; the ten biggest clones make up less than 35%. Sample: PBMCs, taken after 12 months of ibrutinib treatment. The receptors shown here come from a human donor with chronic lymphocytic leukemia. Each CDR3 is given with its conserved first and last residue. The D gene is left open where the match is weak. Size is stated for part of the rows, as once, few or many counts, or as a class when the clone is expanded.

V: TRBV10-3; size: -; D: -; J: TRBJ2-3; DNA: TGTGCCATCAGTGAGAGAGATACGCAGTATTTT; CDR3: CAISERDTQYF
V: TRBV28; size: few; D: -; J: TRBJ1-5; DNA: TGTGCCAGCAGTTTATGGGACGGGGGAAGTCAGCCCCAGCATTTT; CDR3: CASSLWDGGSQPQHF
V: TRBV27; size: -; D: TRBD2; J: TRBJ2-3; DNA: TGTGCCAGCCGGAAATCGAGCGGGGGGCGGGGCACAGATACGCAGTATTTT; CDR3: CASRKSSGGRGTDTQYF
V: TRBV30; size: few; D: -; J: TRBJ1-4; DNA: TGTGCCTGGAGCGGGAATCGGGAAAAACTGTTTTTT; CDR3: CAWSGNREKLFF
V: TRBV27; size: few; D: -; J: TRBJ2-1; DNA: TGTGCCAGCAGTAGGCCTAGCCTCCCTCTGGGTGAGCAGTTCTTC; CDR3: CASSRPSLPLGEQFF
V: TRBV5-4; size: -; D: TRBD1; J: TRBJ1-3; DNA: TGTGCCAGCACCATGAGCGGGACAGTATCTAACACCATATATTTT; CDR3: CASTMSGTVSNTIYF
V: TRBV2; size: -; D: -; J: TRBJ2-7; DNA: TGTGCCAGCAGTACGGACAGCTACGAGCAGTACTTC; CDR3: CASSTDSYEQYF
V: TRBV18; size: -; D: TRBD2; J: TRBJ2-2; DNA: TGTGCCAGCTCACCGTGGGGGACTAGCGGGAGGAACACCGGGGAGCTGTTTTTT; CDR3: CASSPWGTSGRNTGELFF
V: TRBV7-9; size: -; D: TRBD2; J: TRBJ2-7; DNA: TGTGCCAGCAGCCCAGCGGGGGAAGGGACCTACGAGCAGTACTTC; CDR3: CASSPAGEGTYEQYF
V: TRBV10-3; size: few; D: -; J: TRBJ1-2; DNA: TGTGCCATCAGTGCCTCGGGGGTAGAAACCTATGGCTACACCTTC; CDR3: CAISASGVETYGYTF
V: TRBV19; size: many; D: TRBD1; J: TRBJ2-4; DNA: TGTGCCAGTAGTACGCCACAGGGGGATCGGTACTTC; CDR3: CASSTPQGDRYF
V: TRBV7-9; size: few; D: -; J: TRBJ1-1; DNA: TGTGCCAGCAGCTCCGAGACAGGAGGCCCAGCTTTCTTT; CDR3: CASSSETGGPAFF
V: TRBV2; size: few; D: -; J: TRBJ1-1; DNA: TGTGCCAGCAGTAGGAACACTGAAGCTTTCTTT; CDR3: CASSRNTEAFF
V: TRBV6-1; size: -; D: -; J: TRBJ2-3; DNA: TGTGCCAGCAGTCTGCTAGGTGATACGCAGTATTTT; CDR3: CASSLLGDTQYF
V: TRBV7-9; size: few; D: -; J: TRBJ1-4; DNA: TGTGCCAGCAGCTTCGGAACAACTAATGAAAAACTGTTTTTT; CDR3: CASSFGTTNEKLFF
V: TRBV28; size: -; D: -; J: TRBJ1-4; DNA: TGTGCCAGCAGTTTCTATAACCAGAATGAAAAACTGTTTTTT; CDR3: CASSFYNQNEKLFF
V: TRBV7-6; size: few; D: TRBD2; J: TRBJ2-5; DNA: TGTGCCAGCAGCCCGCCGGGGGGGCTTGGGGAGACCCAGTACTTC; CDR3: CASSPPGGLGETQYF
V: TRBV6-4; size: -; D: TRBD1; J: TRBJ1-5; DNA: TGTGCCAGCAGTGACAGGACAGGCCAGCGCAATCAGCCCCAGCATTTT; CDR3: CASSDRTGQRNQPQHF
V: TRBV12-2; size: -; D: -; J: TRBJ1-5; DNA: TGTGCAAGTCGACGACAGGGAAATAGCAATCAGCCCCAGCATTTT; CDR3: CASRRQGNSNQPQHF
V: TRBV5-6; size: -; D: TRBD1; J: TRBJ2-7; DNA: TGTGCCAGCAGCTTGGAGCCAGGGGGCAGCTACGAGCAGTACTTC; CDR3: CASSLEPGGSYEQYF
V: TRBV5-1; size: -; D: TRBD2; J: TRBJ2-7; DNA: TGCGCCAGCAGCTTACTAGCGGGAGGCTACGAGCAGTACTTC; CDR3: CASSLLAGGYEQYF
V: TRBV5-4; size: -; D: TRBD2; J: TRBJ2-2; DNA: TGTGCCAGCAGGTCGGGACTAGCGGGAGGGAACACCGGGGAGCTGTTTTTT; CDR3: CASRSGLAGGNTGELFF
V: TRBV19; size: -; D: -; J: TRBJ2-4; DNA: TGTGCCAGTAGTTCGGTGGCCCTAGCCAAAAACATTCAGTACTTC; CDR3: CASSSVALAKNIQYF
V: TRBV5-5; size: -; D: TRBD2; J: TRBJ2-1; DNA: TGTGCCAGCAGCTTGGCCGGGACTAGCGGGATCGGCTACAATGAGCAGTTCTTC; CDR3: CASSLAGTSGIGYNEQFF
V: TRBV9; size: -; D: TRBD2; J: TRBJ2-7; DNA: TGTGCCAGCAGCACATCCGCTAGCGGGGCCTACGAGCAGTACTTC; CDR3: CASSTSASGAYEQYF
V: TRBV19; size: -; D: TRBD1; J: TRBJ1-1; DNA: TGTGCCAGTAGTATTGGGGATCAGGGGGCGATTACTGAAGCTTTCTTT; CDR3: CASSIGDQGAITEAFF
V: TRBV9; size: -; D: -; J: TRBJ1-6; DNA: TGTGCCAGCAGCGGAGCTCAGGGGTGGTCACCCCTCCACTTT; CDR3: CASSGAQGWSPLHF
V: TRBV7-3; size: -; D: -; J: TRBJ2-3; DNA: TGTGCCAGCAGCACCTCCGGGACCTCTGGAGGGCAGTATTTT; CDR3: CASSTSGTSGGQYF
V: TRBV2; size: -; D: TRBD2; J: TRBJ2-1; DNA: TGCGGGACTAGCGGATACAATGAGCAGTTCTTC; CDR3: CGTSGYNEQFF